Shown below are 31 T cell receptor beta chains from a single sample sequenced in a study of blood T cells in healthy people across ages. A J-beta primer mix and a sample-barcoded 5' primer were used in a second PCR of about 7 to 11 cycles. A single record per CDR3 protein comes from TCRdb applying MiXCR to the 5' RACE reads. The table shows roughly 2 million distinct CDR3 sequences, with roughly 52% occurring only once. Material for sequencing was blood. All receptors come from a woman aged 40 to 49 in good health.

This clonotype was seen more than once but under ten times. V usage is TRBV7-9 and J usage is TRBJ2-7; no firm D call. The V gene lost 2 bases and the J gene lost 4 bases, with 15 bases spanning the gap. CDR3 size: 15 residues. Germline CDR1 and CDR2: SEHNR and FQNEAQ (reference sequence). The CDR3 spells CASSLPATATYEQYF. CDR3 in DNA: TGTGCCAGCAGCTTACCGGCCACAGCCACTTACGAGCAGTACTTC.

This clonotype was counted a few times. This chain links TRBV12-3 or TRBV12-4 with TRBJ2-7; 7 nucleotides match TRBD1. V lost 5 bases, J lost 0 bases, and 7 bases stayed unmatched. The CDR3 has 15 amino acids. CDR3 in DNA: TGTGCCAGCAGTCGTAACACAGGGGACTCCTACGAGCAGTACTTC. The encoded protein is CASSRNTGDSYEQYF.

The V gene is TRBV4-2, the J gene TRBJ1-5; D possibly corresponds to TRBD1 (5 bases). The CDR3 sequence is 16 residues long. The germline V gene encodes CDR1 LGHNA and CDR2 YNFKEQ. The V end lost 4 bases, the J end lost 5 bases, and 18 bases lay between the germline ends. The CDR3 DNA is TGTGCCAGCAGCCCGCAGGCGGGGCAGGGAGATCAGCCCCAGCATTTT. Its translation is CASSPQAGQGDQPQHF.

This clonotype appeared a few times. The gene calls are TRBV20-1 and TRBJ2-4; no firm D call. The J call may be in error: the DNA end matches TRBJ2-5 better. The V gene's germline CDR1 is DFQATT and CDR2 SNEGSKA (reference sequence). The length of the CDR3 is 12 residues. Here the CDR3 reads CSARFMGETQYF. The CDR3 DNA follows: TGCAGTGCTAGATTTATGGGGGAGACCCAGTACTTC.

CDR3: CARLSWGSGANVLTF. The CDR3, as DNA: TGTGCCAGACTAAGTTGGGGCTCTGGGGCCAACGTCCTGACTTTC. The chain joins TRBV6-2 or TRBV6-3 to TRBJ2-6; unclear D gene. There are 15 residues in the CDR3. Germline-derived CDR1 and CDR2 are MNHEY and SVGEGT. V was trimmed by 9 bases and J by 0 bases, leaving 12 bases between them.

The rearrangement links TRBV7-9 to TRBJ2-5, with D unclear. Trimming took off 4 bases at V and 2 bases at J, with 11 bases between the two ends. The CDR3 extends over 14 amino acids. Per the germline V gene, CDR1 is SEHNR and CDR2 is FQNEAQ (reference sequence). For the CDR3, the DNA is TGTGCCAGCAGCTCCGCAAGGATTCAAGAGACCCAGTACTTC. Amino acids: CASSSARIQETQYF.

The chain is built from TRBV4-2 and TRBJ2-1; 9 bases fit TRBD2. This CDR3 spans 17 amino acids. With V trimmed by 2 bases and J by 5 bases, 10 bases remained unmatched. Germline CDR1 is LGHNA and CDR2 is YNFKEQ. CDR3: CASSQSPGRGGDNEQFF. The DNA for the CDR3 is TGTGCCAGCAGCCAATCCCCGGGGCGGGGGGGCGACAATGAGCAGTTCTTC.

V gene TRBV6-4 combines with J gene TRBJ2-7, with 9 nucleotides matching TRBD1. Losses at the gene ends were 3 bases for V and 1 base for J; bases not matched to a gene: 4. This CDR3 comprises 15 residues. Germline-derived CDR1 and CDR2 are MRHNA and SNTAGT. The DNA for the CDR3 is TGTGCCAGCAGTGAGGCGGACAGGGGTTCCTACGAGCAGTACTTC. Its protein product is CASSEADRGSYEQYF.

The gene calls are TRBV6-6 and TRBJ1-4, with a possible D match to TRBD1 (5 bases). V lost 2 bases and J 4 bases, leaving 11 bases between the germline ends. The V gene's germline CDR1 is MNHNY and CDR2 SVGAGI (reference sequence). The CDR3 contains 15 residues. The DNA for the CDR3 is TGTGCCAGCAGTTACGGGCGCGGGGGTAATGAAAAACTGTTTTTT. It specifies CASSYGRGGNEKLFF.

The chain uses TRBV7-6 and TRBJ2-4; 7 bases are shared with TRBD1. The J call may not be correct, given that the DNA end is closer to TRBJ2-7. This CDR3 has 15 amino acids. The germline V gene encodes CDR1 SGHVS and CDR2 FNYEAQ. The DNA for the CDR3 is TGTGCCAGCAGCCCCGACAGGGTAGGAACCTACGAGCAGTACTTC. It is translated as CASSPDRVGTYEQYF.

The CDR3 nucleotides are TGTGCCAGCAGTTTTTTAACGGGGGGAACCACAGATACGCAGTATTTT. Translated: CASSFLTGGTTDTQYF. This chain uses TRBV6-5 with TRBJ2-3, with 7 nucleotides matching TRBD2. The CDR3 is 16 amino acids. CDR1 and CDR2 (germline): MNHEY, SVGAGI. The V segment lost 4 bases and the J segment 2 bases; nucleotides outside the gene matches: 9.

This clonotype was recorded once. This rearrangement joins TRBV9 to TRBJ1-1; the D is unclear. Looked up from germline, CDR1 is SGDLS and CDR2 is YYNGEE. V lost 0 bases, J lost 0 bases, and 30 bases lay in between. CDR3 size: 22 residues. As DNA, the CDR3 is TGTGCCAGCAGCGTAGCCCCAAAAGCGCAGGACCGTTCAGACCGTTTGAACACTGAAGCTTTCTTT. Residues: CASSVAPKAQDRSDRLNTEAFF.

This clonotype has a single count. The genes are TRBV28 and TRBJ2-5; the match to TRBD1 covers 9 bases. CDR1 MDHEN and CDR2 SYDVKM come from the germline V gene. The CDR3 runs 14 residues. Losses at the gene ends were 7 bases for V and 13 bases for J; bases not matched to a gene: 16. The DNA of the CDR3 is TGTGCCAGCACAAGACGGACAGGGGCGAACGAGCGGTACTTC. Translating it yields CASTRRTGANERYF.

This clonotype was observed a handful of times. The gene calls are TRBV28 and TRBJ2-3; tentatively, D is TRBD2 (6 bases). The CDR3 is made up of 17 amino acids. The ends were cut back, 2 bases at V and 0 bases at J, with 15 bases in the middle. Germline loops: CDR1 MDHEN, CDR2 SYDVKM. The CDR3 protein is CASSLEDGGPSTDTQYF. In DNA form, the CDR3 reads TGTGCCAGCAGTTTAGAGGACGGGGGACCTAGCACAGATACGCAGTATTTT.

A few counts support this clonotype. The chain couples TRBV20-1 to TRBJ2-3, with 9 bases matching TRBD1. The CDR3 length is 16 residues. The V segment lost 3 bases and the J segment 2 bases; nucleotides outside the gene matches: 9. The germline V gene has CDR1 DFQATT and CDR2 SNEGSKA (reference sequence). The CDR3 is CSASGRDRGNTDTQYF. CDR3 nucleotides: TGCAGTGCTAGTGGGCGCGACAGGGGGAACACAGATACGCAGTATTTT.

This clonotype was recorded a few times. In DNA, the CDR3 is TGTGCCAGCAGTTGGACAGGGAATTCCTACGAGCAGTACTTC. Protein: CASSWTGNSYEQYF. The chain carries TRBV12-3 or TRBV12-4 and TRBJ2-7; 8 bases are a match to TRBD1. This CDR3 has 14 residues. V trimming: 4 bases; J trimming: 1 base; junction bases outside the gene matches: 3.

This clonotype appeared a few times. The chain uses TRBV20-1 and TRBJ1-2; a weak D match, TRBD1 (6 bases). CDR3 length equals 14 residues. In germline, CDR1 is DFQATT, CDR2 SNEGSKA (reference sequence). Trimming removed 7 bases from V and 2 bases from J, with 17 bases in between. CDR3 residues: CSVSGAGRNYGYTF. The CDR3, as DNA: TGCAGTGTTTCGGGGGCAGGTAGAAACTATGGCTACACCTTC.

The chain employs TRBV7-9 and TRBJ2-5; D might be TRBD1 (6 bases). This CDR3 spans 12 amino acids. Between the trimmed V and J ends, which lost 11 bases and 2 bases, there was a span of 12 bases. The germline V gene has CDR1 SEHNR and CDR2 FQNEAQ (reference sequence). The CDR3 loop is CAVRGSQETQYF. The DNA of the CDR3 is TGTGCCGTAAGGGGGTCACAAGAGACCCAGTACTTC.

The chain has TRBV20-1 and TRBJ1-5; maybe TRBD1 (5 bases). CDR3 length equals 12 residues. In germline, CDR1 is DFQATT, CDR2 SNEGSKA (reference sequence). V gave up 8 bases and J gave up 5 bases, with 13 bases separating them. As DNA, the CDR3 is TGCAGTCGGGGGGAGCGGGATCAGCCCCAGCATTTT. Its translation is CSRGERDQPQHF.

This clonotype was counted only a few times. V is TRBV12-3 or TRBV12-4 and J is TRBJ2-1; no clear D. The V end lost 3 bases, the J end lost 7 bases, and 16 bases lay between the germline ends. The CDR3 is made up of 15 amino acids. The CDR3 coding sequence is TGTGCCAGCAGTTTTTTGTCGGCCGTCGGGAATGAGCAGTTCTTC. Residues: CASSFLSAVGNEQFF.

V and J are TRBV4-2 and TRBJ2-1; possible D gene TRBD2, 6 bases. V shed 5 bases and J shed 6 bases, with 14 bases lying between them. This CDR3 comprises 14 residues. CDR1 and CDR2 (germline): LGHNA, YNFKEQ. The CDR3 loop is CASSDSNGGNEQFF. The CDR3 DNA follows: TGTGCCAGCAGCGACTCAAACGGGGGCAATGAGCAGTTCTTC.

This chain links TRBV7-9 with TRBJ2-4; 13 bases agree with TRBD2. The last part of the DNA fits TRBJ2-7 better; the J call may be wrong. The CDR3 runs to 16 residues. Germline V gene sequence: CDR1 SEHNR, CDR2 FQNEAQ (reference sequence). The CDR3 sequence is CASSPGKLAGGYEQYF. For the CDR3, the DNA is TGTGCCAGCAGCCCCGGCAAACTAGCGGGGGGGTACGAGCAGTACTTC.

This clonotype was seen a handful of times. This chain links TRBV6-6 with TRBJ2-5; tentatively, D is TRBD1 (5 bases). The CDR3 is made up of 15 amino acids. V dropped 3 bases and J dropped 4 bases, with 15 bases sitting between them. CDR1 is MNHNY, CDR2 SVGAGI, per germline (reference sequence). In DNA form, the CDR3 reads TGTGCCAGCAGTTATCCAGGGCCAAGGGGAGAGACCCAGTACTTC. This sequence encodes CASSYPGPRGETQYF.

This clonotype was seen just once. The chain links TRBV20-1 to TRBJ1-2; no firm D call. Deletions cut 0 bases from V and 8 bases from J, with 19 bases between. The CDR3 length is 15 residues. The germline CDR1 and CDR2 sequences are DFQATT and SNEGSKA (reference sequence). In DNA, the CDR3 is TGCAGTGCTAGAGATAATGGCAGGTTCTCATGGGGCTACACCTTC. Residues: CSARDNGRFSWGYTF.

The chain carries TRBV27 and TRBJ2-3; D may correspond to TRBD1 or TRBD2 (5 bases each). CDR3 size: 14 residues. Germline V gene data show CDR1 as MNHEY and CDR2 as SMNVEV (reference sequence). Trimming removed 4 bases at V and 4 bases at J, with 12 bases between. In nucleotides, the CDR3 is TGTGCCAGCAGTTCCGCCGGGGCCCCAGATACGCAGTATTTT. Translated, it gives CASSSAGAPDTQYF.

This clonotype has more than one count but fewer than ten. This chain connects TRBV11-2 to TRBJ2-5, with a weak D call TRBD1 (6 bases). The CDR3 is 16 amino acids. V was clipped by 0 bases and J by 5 bases, with 16 bases between them. From germline, CDR1 is SGHAT and CDR2 FQNNGV. CDR3 sequence (DNA): TGTGCCAGCAGCTTAGATTTCAGGGGCGCTGGGGAGACCCAGTACTTC. It codes for CASSLDFRGAGETQYF. The whole variable domain, filled in from reference TRBV11-2 and TRBJ2-5, reads EAGVAQSPRYKIIEKRQSVAFWCNPISGHATLYWYQQILGQGPKLLIQFQNNGVVDDSQLPKDRFSAERLKGVDSTLKIQPAKLEDSAVYLCASSLDFRGAGETQYFGPGTRLLVL.

The chain carries TRBV27 and TRBJ2-7, with D perhaps TRBD1 (6 bases). The end of the DNA fits TRBJ2-5 better, so the J call may be wrong. This CDR3 is 16 amino acids long. Germline assignment: CDR1 MNHEY and CDR2 SMNVEV (reference sequence). The CDR3 nucleotides read TGTGCCAGCAGTGCCAGTATGGGCTGGGGGCTGGGGACCCAGTACTTC. Its protein product is CASSASMGWGLGTQYF.

There are a few counts of this clonotype. The rearrangement uses TRBV29-1 and TRBJ2-3, with 7 bases fitting TRBD1. There are 15 residues in the CDR3. V gave up 5 bases and J gave up 0 bases; unmatched junction bases: 8. Per germline, CDR1 SQVTM and CDR2 ANQGSEA. CDR3 nucleotide sequence: TGCAGCGTTTCCCGGGACAGCCCTAGCACAGATACGCAGTATTTT. It codes for CSVSRDSPSTDTQYF.

This clonotype was counted ten times or more. The chain carries TRBV7-8 and TRBJ2-6; D is undetermined. The CDR3 runs to 15 residues. Looked up from germline, CDR1 is SGHVS and CDR2 is FQNEAQ. V was pared by 5 bases and J by 0 bases, with 8 bases between. Here the CDR3 reads CASSAKGSGANVLTF. The DNA for the CDR3 is TGTGCCAGCAGCGCCAAGGGCTCTGGGGCCAACGTCCTGACTTTC.

The chain recombines TRBV7-2 with TRBJ2-3; 7 bases are shared with TRBD2. Germline V gene data show CDR1 as SGHTA and CDR2 as FQGNSA. V lost 3 bases to trimming and J lost 1 base; unmatched junction nucleotides: 7. The length of the CDR3 is 16 residues. CDR3 loop: CASSFRRTSGTDTQYF. The CDR3 region has the DNA TGTGCCAGCAGCTTCCGACGTACTAGCGGCACAGATACGCAGTATTTT. Full variable domain (rest looked up from reference TRBV7-2 and TRBJ2-3): GAGVSQSPSNKVTEKGKDVELRCDPISGHTALYWYRQSLGQGLEFLIYFQGNSAPDKSGLPSDRFSAERTGGSVSTLTIQRTQQEDSAVYLCASSFRRTSGTDTQYFGPGTRLTVL.

This rearrangement joins TRBV27 to TRBJ1-5; tentatively, D is TRBD1 (5 bases). Looked up from germline, CDR1 is MNHEY and CDR2 is SMNVEV (reference sequence). V was cut by 5 bases and J by 3 bases, with 11 bases left in between. CDR3 length: 14 residues. DNA for the CDR3: TGTGCCAGCAGTAGGGGCGGAAACAATCAGCCCCAGCATTTT. Protein: CASSRGGNNQPQHF.